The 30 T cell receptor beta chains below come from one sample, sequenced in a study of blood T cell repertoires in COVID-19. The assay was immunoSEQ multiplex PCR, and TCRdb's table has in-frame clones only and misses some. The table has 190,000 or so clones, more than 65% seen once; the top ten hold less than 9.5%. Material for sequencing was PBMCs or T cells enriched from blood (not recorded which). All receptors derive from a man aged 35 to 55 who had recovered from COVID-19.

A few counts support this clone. CDR3 in amino acids: CASDTGDGANVLTF. The CDR3 DNA follows: TGTGCCAGCGACACGGGGGACGGGGCCAACGTCCTGACTTTC. This chain links TRBV5-5 with TRBJ2-6; possible D gene TRBD2, 6 bases. Trimming pared 7 bases from V and 4 bases from J, leaving 12 bases between. The CDR3 totals 14 residues. Germline CDR1 reads SGHKS; CDR2 reads YYEKEE (reference sequence).

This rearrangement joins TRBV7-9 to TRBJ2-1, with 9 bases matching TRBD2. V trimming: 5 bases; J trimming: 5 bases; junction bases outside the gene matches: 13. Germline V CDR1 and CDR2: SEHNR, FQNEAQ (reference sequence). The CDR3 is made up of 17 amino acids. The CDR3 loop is CASSAPPGLARNNEQFF. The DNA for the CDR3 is TGTGCCAGCAGCGCCCCCCCGGGACTAGCACGAAACAATGAGCAGTTCTTC.

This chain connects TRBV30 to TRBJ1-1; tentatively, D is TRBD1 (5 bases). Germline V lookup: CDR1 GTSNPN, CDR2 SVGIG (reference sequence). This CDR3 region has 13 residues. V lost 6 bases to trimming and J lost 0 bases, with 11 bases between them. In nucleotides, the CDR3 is TGTGCCTGTTCGGCAGGGATGAACACTGAAGCTTTCTTT. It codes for CACSAGMNTEAFF.

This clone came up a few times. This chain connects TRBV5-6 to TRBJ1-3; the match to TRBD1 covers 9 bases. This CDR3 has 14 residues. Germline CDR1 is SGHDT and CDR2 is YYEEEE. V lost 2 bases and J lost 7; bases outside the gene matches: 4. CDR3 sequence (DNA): TGTGCCAGCAGCTTCGGGACAGGGAGTAACACCATATATTTT. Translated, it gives CASSFGTGSNTIYF. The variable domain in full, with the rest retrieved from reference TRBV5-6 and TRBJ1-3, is DAGVTQSPTHLIKTRGQQVTLRCSPKSGHDTVSWYQQALGQGPQFIFQYYEEEERQRGNFPDRFSGHQFPNYSSELNVNALLLGDSALYLCASSFGTGSNTIYFGEGSWLTVV.

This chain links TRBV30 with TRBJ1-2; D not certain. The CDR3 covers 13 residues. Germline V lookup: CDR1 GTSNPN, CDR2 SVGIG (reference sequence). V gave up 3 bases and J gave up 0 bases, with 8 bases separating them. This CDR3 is CAWSDSPNYGYTF. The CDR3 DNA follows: TGTGCCTGGAGCGACTCTCCTAACTATGGCTACACCTTC. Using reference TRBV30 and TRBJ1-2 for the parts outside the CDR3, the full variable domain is SQTIHQWPATLVQPVGSPLSLECTVEGTSNPNLYWYRQAAGRGLQLLFYSVGIGQISSEVPQNLSASRPQDRQFILSSKKLLLSDSGFYLCAWSDSPNYGYTFGSGTRLTVV.

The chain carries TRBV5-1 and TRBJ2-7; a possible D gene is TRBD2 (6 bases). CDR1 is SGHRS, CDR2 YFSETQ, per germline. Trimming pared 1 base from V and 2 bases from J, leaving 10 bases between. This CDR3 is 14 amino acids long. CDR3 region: CASSLTGRTYEQYF. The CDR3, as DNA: TGCGCCAGCAGCTTGACGGGGAGGACCTACGAGCAGTACTTC.

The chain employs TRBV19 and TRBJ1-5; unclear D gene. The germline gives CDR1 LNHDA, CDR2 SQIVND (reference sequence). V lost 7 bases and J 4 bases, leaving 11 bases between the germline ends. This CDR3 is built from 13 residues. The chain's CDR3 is CASTPTGNQPQHF. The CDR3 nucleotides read TGTGCCAGTACCCCTACCGGTAATCAGCCCCAGCATTTT.

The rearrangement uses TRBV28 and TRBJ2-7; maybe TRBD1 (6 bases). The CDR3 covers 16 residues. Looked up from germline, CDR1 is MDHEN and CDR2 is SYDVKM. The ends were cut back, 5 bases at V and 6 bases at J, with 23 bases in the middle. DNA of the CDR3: TGTGCCAGCAGTCCTCCAGGGGCGTTCCTTGTTGGCGAGCAGTACTTC. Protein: CASSPPGAFLVGEQYF.

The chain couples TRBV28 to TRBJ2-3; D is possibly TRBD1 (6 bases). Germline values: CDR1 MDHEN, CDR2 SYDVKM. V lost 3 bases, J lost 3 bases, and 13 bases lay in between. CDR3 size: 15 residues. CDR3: CASSLGQGWTDTQYF. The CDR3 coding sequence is TGTGCCAGCAGTTTGGGGCAGGGGTGGACAGATACGCAGTATTTT.

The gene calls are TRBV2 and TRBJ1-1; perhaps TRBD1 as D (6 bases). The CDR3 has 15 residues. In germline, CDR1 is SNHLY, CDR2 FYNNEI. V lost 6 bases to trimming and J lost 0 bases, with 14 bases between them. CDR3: CASSEGGPVNTEAFF. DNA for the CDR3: TGTGCCAGCAGCGAGGGGGGGCCGGTGAACACTGAAGCTTTCTTT.

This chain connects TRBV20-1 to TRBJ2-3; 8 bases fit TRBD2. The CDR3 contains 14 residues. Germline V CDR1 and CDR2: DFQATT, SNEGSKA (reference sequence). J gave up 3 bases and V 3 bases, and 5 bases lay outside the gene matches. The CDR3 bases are TGCAGTGCTAGTGGCGGCGGGGGGACAGATACGCAGTATTTT. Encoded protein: CSASGGGGTDTQYF.

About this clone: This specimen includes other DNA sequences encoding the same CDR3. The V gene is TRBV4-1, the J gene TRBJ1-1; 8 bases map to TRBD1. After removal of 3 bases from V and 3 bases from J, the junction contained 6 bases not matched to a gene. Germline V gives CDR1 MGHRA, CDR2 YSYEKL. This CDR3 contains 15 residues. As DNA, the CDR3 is TGCGCCAGCAGCCACCCAGGACAGGGCGACACTGAAGCTTTCTTT. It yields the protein CASSHPGQGDTEAFF.

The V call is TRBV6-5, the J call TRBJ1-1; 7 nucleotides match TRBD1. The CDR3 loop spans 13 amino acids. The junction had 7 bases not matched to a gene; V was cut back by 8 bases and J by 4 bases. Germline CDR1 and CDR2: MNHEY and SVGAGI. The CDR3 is CASYRGPVTEAFF. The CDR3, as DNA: TGTGCCAGCTACAGGGGTCCGGTCACTGAAGCTTTCTTT.

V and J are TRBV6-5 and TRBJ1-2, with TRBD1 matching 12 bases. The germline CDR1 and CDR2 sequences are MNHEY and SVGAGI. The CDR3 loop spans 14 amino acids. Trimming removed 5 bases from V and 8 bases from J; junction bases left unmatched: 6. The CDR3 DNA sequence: TGTGCCAGCAGTCCGCCAGGGACAGGGGGCGGCTACACCTTC. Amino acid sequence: CASSPPGTGGGYTF.

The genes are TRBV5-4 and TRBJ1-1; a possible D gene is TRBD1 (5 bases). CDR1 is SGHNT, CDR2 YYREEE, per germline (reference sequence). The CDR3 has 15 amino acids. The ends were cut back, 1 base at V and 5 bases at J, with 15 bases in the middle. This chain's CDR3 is CASSLKLGGGTEAFF. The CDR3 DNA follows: TGTGCCAGCAGCTTGAAGTTGGGGGGTGGTACTGAAGCTTTCTTT.

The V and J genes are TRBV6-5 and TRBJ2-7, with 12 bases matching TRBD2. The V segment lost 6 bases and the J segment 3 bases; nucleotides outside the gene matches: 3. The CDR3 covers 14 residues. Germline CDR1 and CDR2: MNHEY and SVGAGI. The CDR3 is CASRQLAGGYEQYF. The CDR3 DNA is TGTGCCAGCAGACAACTAGCGGGGGGCTACGAGCAGTACTTC.

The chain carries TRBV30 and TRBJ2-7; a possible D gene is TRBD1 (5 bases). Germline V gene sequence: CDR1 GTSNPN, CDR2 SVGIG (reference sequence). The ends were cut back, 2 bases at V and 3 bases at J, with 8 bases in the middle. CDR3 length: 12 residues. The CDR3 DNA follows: TGTGCCTGGAGTTATCAGGGCTACGAGCAGTACTTC. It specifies CAWSYQGYEQYF.

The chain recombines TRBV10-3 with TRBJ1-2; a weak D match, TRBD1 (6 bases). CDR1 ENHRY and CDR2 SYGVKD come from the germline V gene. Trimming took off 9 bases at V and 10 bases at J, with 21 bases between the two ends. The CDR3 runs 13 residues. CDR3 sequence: CAISDRGPGVYTF. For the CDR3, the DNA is TGTGCCATTTCCGACCGAGGACCAGGGGTCTACACCTTC.

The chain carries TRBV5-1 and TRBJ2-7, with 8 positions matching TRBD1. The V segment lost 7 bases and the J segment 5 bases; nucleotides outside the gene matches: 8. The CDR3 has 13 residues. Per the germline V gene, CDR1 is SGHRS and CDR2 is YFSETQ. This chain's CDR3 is CASGGTGVNEQYF. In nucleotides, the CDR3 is TGCGCCAGCGGAGGGACAGGTGTCAACGAGCAGTACTTC.

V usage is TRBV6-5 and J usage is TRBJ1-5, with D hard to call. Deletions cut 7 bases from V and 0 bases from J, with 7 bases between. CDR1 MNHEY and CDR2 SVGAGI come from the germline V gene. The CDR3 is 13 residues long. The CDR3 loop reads CASKQTSNQPQHF. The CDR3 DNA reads TGTGCCAGCAAACAGACTAGCAATCAGCCCCAGCATTTT.

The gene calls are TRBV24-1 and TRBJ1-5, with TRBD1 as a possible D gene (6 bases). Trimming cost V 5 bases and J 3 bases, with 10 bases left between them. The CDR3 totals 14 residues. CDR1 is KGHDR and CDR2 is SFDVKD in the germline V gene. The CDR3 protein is CATSGQGLNQPQHF. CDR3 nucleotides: TGTGCCACCAGTGGTCAGGGGCTCAATCAGCCCCAGCATTTT.

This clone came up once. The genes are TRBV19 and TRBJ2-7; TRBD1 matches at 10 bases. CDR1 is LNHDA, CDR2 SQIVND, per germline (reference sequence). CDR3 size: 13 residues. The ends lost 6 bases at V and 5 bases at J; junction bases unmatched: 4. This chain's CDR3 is CASSQTGGHEQYF. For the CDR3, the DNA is TGTGCCAGTAGCCAGACAGGGGGCCACGAGCAGTACTTC.

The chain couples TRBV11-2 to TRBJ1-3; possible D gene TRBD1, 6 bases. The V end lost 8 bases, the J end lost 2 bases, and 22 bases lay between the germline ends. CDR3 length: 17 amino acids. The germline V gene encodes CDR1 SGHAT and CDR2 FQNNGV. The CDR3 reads CASGLGGPGLPGNTIYF. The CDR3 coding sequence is TGTGCCAGCGGACTTGGGGGCCCGGGGTTGCCTGGAAACACCATATATTTT.

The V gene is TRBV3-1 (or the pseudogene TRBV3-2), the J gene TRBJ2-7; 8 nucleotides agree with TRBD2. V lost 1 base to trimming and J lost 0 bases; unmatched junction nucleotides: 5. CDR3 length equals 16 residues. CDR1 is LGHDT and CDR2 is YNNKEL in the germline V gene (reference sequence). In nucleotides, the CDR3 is TGTGCCAGCAGCCAAGGCGGGACTAGACGCTCCTACGAGCAGTACTTC. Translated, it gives CASSQGGTRRSYEQYF.

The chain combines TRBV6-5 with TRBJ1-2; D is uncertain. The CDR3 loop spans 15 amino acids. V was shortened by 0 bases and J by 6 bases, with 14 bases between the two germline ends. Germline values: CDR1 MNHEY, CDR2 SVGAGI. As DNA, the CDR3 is TGTGCCAGCAGTTACTCATCCCGATCAGGAAATGGCTACACCTTC. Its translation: CASSYSSRSGNGYTF.

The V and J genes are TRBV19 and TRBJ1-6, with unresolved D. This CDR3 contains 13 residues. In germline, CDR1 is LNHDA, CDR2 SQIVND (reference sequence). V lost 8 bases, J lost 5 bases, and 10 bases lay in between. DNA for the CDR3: TGTGCCAGTCGTGGGCAGAATAATTCACCCCTCCACTTT. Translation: CASRGQNNSPLHF.

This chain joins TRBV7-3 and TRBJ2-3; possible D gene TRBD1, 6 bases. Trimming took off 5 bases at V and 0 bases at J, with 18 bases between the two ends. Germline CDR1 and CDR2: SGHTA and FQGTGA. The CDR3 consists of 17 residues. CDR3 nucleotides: TGTGCCAGCAGCGTTTCCCCACAGGGTCGTAGCACAGATACGCAGTATTTT. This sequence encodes CASSVSPQGRSTDTQYF.

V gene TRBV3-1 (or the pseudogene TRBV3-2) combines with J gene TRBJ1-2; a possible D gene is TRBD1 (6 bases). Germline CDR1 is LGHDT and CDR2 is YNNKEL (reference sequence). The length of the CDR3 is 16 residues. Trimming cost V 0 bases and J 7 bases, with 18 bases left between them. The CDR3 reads CASSQDRQGLLGGYTF. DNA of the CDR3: TGTGCCAGCAGCCAAGATCGCCAGGGGTTGCTAGGTGGCTACACCTTC.

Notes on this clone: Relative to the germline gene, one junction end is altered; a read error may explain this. CDR3 protein: CAGSWGQGSYEQYF. DNA for the CDR3: TGTGCCGGCAGTTGGGGACAGGGATCCTACGAGCAGTACTTC. V gene TRBV6-2 or TRBV6-3 combines with J gene TRBJ2-7; 9 positions match TRBD1. The CDR3 runs to 14 residues. Germline V lookup: CDR1 MNHEY, CDR2 SVGEGT.

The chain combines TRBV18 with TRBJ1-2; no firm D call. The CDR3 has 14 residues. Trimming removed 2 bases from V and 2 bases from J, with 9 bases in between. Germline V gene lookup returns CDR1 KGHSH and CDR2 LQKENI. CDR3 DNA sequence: TGTGCCAGCTCACCAGGGCAGCTCAACTATGGCTACACCTTC. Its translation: CASSPGQLNYGYTF.